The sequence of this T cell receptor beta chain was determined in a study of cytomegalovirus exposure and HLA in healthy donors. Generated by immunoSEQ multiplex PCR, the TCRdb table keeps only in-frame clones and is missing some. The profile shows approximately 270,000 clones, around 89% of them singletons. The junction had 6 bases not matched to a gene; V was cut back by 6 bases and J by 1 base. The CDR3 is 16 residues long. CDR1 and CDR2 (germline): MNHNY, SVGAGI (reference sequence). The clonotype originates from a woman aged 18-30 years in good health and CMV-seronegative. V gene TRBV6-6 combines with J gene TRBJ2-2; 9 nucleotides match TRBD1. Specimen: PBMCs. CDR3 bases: TGTGCCAGCAGCTCCAGGGACAGGGTGAACACCGGGGAGCTGTTTTTT. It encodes CASSSRDRVNTGELFF.